This TCR beta chain appears in the sequencing data of a study of low-dose radiotherapy and immunotherapy resistance in tumors. Across the study: Intravenous ipilimumab 1 mg/kg every six weeks was given with nivolumab 240 mg every two weeks. Intravenous cyclophosphamide at 200 mg/m2 preceded radiation and immunotherapy by one day, every two weeks.

First-strand cDNA used TRAV- and TRBV-specific primers, covering alpha and beta chains. Amplification of TCRs used a constant-region primer and V-primer adapter for about 18 PCR cycles. TCRdb recomputed calls from the reads with MiXCR, one row per CDR3 protein. The data contain roughly 7,000 distinct CDR3 sequences, approximately 53% of them singletons. Germline CDR1 and CDR2: SGHNT and YYREEE (reference sequence). The CDR3 consists of 15 residues. The V end lost 6 bases, the J end lost 0 bases, and 13 bases lay between the germline ends. This clonotype was seen a handful of times. Along with nivolumab and ipilimumab, donors received aspirin, low-dose cyclophosphamide and low-dose radiotherapy.

The V and J genes are TRBV5-4 and TRBJ2-1; D gene uncertain. The TCR comes from a human donor with advanced metastatic prostate, ovarian, gallbladder or colorectal cancer (not recorded which). This table probably holds off-target reads from a library built for another chain. CDR3 protein: CASTTPENSYNEQFF. The DNA for the CDR3 is TGTGCCAGCACCACCCCCGAGAACTCCTACAATGAGCAGTTCTTC.